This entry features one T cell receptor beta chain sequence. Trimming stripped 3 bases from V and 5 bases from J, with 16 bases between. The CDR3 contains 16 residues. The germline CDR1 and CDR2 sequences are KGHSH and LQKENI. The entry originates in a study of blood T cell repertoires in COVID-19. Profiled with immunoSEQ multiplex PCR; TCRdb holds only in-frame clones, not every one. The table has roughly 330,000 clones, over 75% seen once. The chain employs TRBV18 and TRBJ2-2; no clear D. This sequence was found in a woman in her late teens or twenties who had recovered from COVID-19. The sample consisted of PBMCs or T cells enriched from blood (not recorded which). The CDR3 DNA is TGTGCCAGCTCACCGGATTTGACACTCCTTACCGGGGAGCTGTTTTTT. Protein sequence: CASSPDLTLLTGELFF.